The TCR beta chain described here comes from a study of blood T cell repertoires in COVID-19 (dated by TCRdb to the early 2020s). Describing the broader study: The collaborator samples originated in the United States, Italy and Spain and spanned the acute and convalescent phases of COVID-19. The material from the prospective study consisted of cDNA or gDNA derived from T cells, B-cell-depleted T cells, or PBMCs. The dataset comprised deeply sampled blood TCRbeta repertoires from subjects exposed to, actively infected with, or recovered from COVID-19. The repertoires were made available in a free public database intended to serve as a resource for research on the immune response to SARS-CoV-2. Samples came from the ongoing ImmuneRACE study (first 160 participants) plus 1,254 subjects from 6 global collaborators. Sample metadata almost always included a de-identified subject ID, COVID-19 status, age in years and sex. Where HLA class I and class II types were available, the types were taken from metadata supplied by the sample provider, not from assay-based typing. Here is what the overall study found, with its caveats: The quantity of clinical and demographic metadata differed by source and by participant and was supplied without curation.

Enrolling through a virtual design, the prospective study's participants ranged in age from roughly 18 to 95 years and lived across approximately 25 United States geographic areas. In the prospective study, participants were assigned to cohorts based on the clinical history participants reported in a screening survey and a study questionnaire. A participant counted as exposed if, within 2 weeks of entering the study, that participant had been in contact with someone who had a PCR-confirmed or clinician-diagnosed COVID-19 case. Each participant in the prospective study had whole blood, serum and a nasopharyngeal or oropharyngeal swab collected by mobile phlebotomists. Additional blood draws and questionnaires over an approximately two-month period could optionally be provided by prospective study participants. Blood samples from the prospective study were shipped frozen or at room temperature prior to DNA extraction.

TCRbeta CDR3 regions were amplified from genomic DNA using the immunoSEQ Assay, a bias-controlled multiplex PCR. The source study handled its data this way. The number of nucleated cells in each sample was estimated from the amplification of reference gene primers within the assay. Sequence reads were collapsed and filtered to measure the absolute abundance of every unique TCRbeta CDR3 rearrangement. For each sample, productive Simpson clonality was calculated by taking the square root of Simpson's diversity index across productive rearrangements. The table comes from immuneACCESS by way of TCRdb, which keeps in-frame sequences with V and J called. Part of the clones is missing from these tables; in studies checked, under half for an unresolved V gene and the rest for unknown reasons. For V, J and clone size, that table is used; D and trimming come from the DNA. A total of roughly 230,000 clones appear in this sample, 70% to 90% of them only once. The top ten clones comprise around 6.3% of the sample.

For this clone: The antigen it recognizes is unknown. Per-nucleotide qualities are absent, and no much larger clonotype sits a single base away.

Trimming costs V 6 bases and J 1 base, and their ends lie 4 bases apart. CDR1 and CDR2, per the germline V gene, are MDHEN and SYDVKM. Its CDR3 holds 11 amino acids, cysteine through phenylalanine. Only CDR3 DNA remains: 33 bases, in frame from the first base. Sequences were obtained from PBMCs or T cells enriched from blood (not recorded which). The source of this sequence is a woman in her forties or fifties who had been exposed to COVID-19. The receptor chain draws on TRBV28 and TRBJ2-7, with the identity of the D gene unclear. The sequenced DNA: TGTGCCAGCAGGCGTTCCTACGAGCAGTACTTC. This encodes CASRRSYEQYF. This CDR3, with the reference TRBV28 and TRBJ2-7 proteins standing in past its ends, gives the full variable domain DVKVTQSSRYLVKRTGEKVFLECVQDMDHENMFWYRQDPGLGLRLIYFSYDVKMKEKGDIPEGYSVSREKKERFSLILESASTNQTSMYLCASRRSYEQYFGPGTRLTVT.